This T cell receptor (beta chain) emerged from a study of memory CD4+ T cells and cytomegalovirus serostatus. Single viable CD3+CD4+CD8-CD45RO+ cells were sorted as the memory CD4+ T cells. Assay: immunoSEQ multiplex PCR; the TCRdb copy retains only in-frame clones and omits some. The data show about 92,000 clones, 80% seen once. Germline V gene lookup returns CDR1 SNHLY and CDR2 FYNNEI. The CDR3 consists of 14 residues. The V end was cut by 5 bases, the J end by 6 bases, with 17 bases between. This chain connects TRBV2 to TRBJ2-7; tentatively, D is TRBD1 (5 bases). The source is an adult in good health and CMV-seropositive. Sequenced input: memory CD4+ T cells from blood. Written as DNA, the CDR3 is TGTGCCAGCAGTACCGACAGTGGCCGGCCCGAGCAGTACTTC. Translation: CASSTDSGRPEQYF.